One T cell receptor beta chain is described in this entry. The antigen it recognizes is unknown. Base qualities are missing; no much larger clone stands one base away. Each collaborating institution followed its own protocols to collect whole blood in K2EDTA tubes. For TCRbeta analysis, collaborators shipped samples in one of three forms: frozen whole blood, isolated PBMCs, or DNA extracted from either of those sample types. The sample originates from a study of blood T cell repertoires in COVID-19 (dated by TCRdb to about 2020). A note on the overall study: Samples covering the acute and convalescent phases of COVID-19 were provided by collaborators in the United States, Italy and Spain. The repertoires were released in a freely available public database intended as a resource for research on the immune response to SARS-CoV-2. Samples were obtained from the ongoing ImmuneRACE study (first 160 participants) and from 1,254 subjects provided by 6 global collaborators. HLA class I and class II types, where available, came from metadata supplied by the sample provider rather than from assay-based typing. The material from the prospective study consisted of cDNA or gDNA derived from T cells, B-cell-depleted T cells, or PBMCs. The dataset comprised deeply sampled blood TCRbeta repertoires from subjects exposed to, actively infected with, or recovered from COVID-19. Sample metadata almost always included a de-identified subject ID, COVID-19 status, age in years and sex. The investigation overall reported the following: The amount of clinical and demographic metadata varied by source and participant and was provided uncurated.

TCRbeta CDR3 regions were amplified from genomic DNA using the immunoSEQ Assay, a bias-controlled multiplex PCR. The paper's data handling went like this. Nucleated cell counts per sample were estimated from amplification of reference gene primers within the assay. To quantify the absolute abundance of each unique TCRbeta CDR3 rearrangement, sequence reads were collapsed and filtered. For each sample, productive Simpson clonality was calculated as the square root of Simpson's diversity index over productive rearrangements. This is the immuneACCESS table as TCRdb keeps it, with only in-frame sequences that have V and J called. A part of the clones is gone; compared with another copy, unresolved V genes explain less than half, and the rest is unexplained. V, J and clone size are taken as reported in that table, and D and trimming were inferred from the DNA itself. This sample is represented by 85,000 to 100,000 clones; 86% of them were singletons. The ten largest clonotypes hold around 26% of the sample.

V has 3 bases trimmed and J has 4 bases trimmed; junction bases matching no gene number 18. Via the germline V gene (reference sequence), CDR1 is LNHDA and CDR2 SQIVND. The CDR3 runs 20 amino acids, cysteine and phenylalanine included. Only the CDR3 part of the read is kept: 60 bases, read in frame from the first base. The sample taken for sequencing was peripheral blood. Here the chain combines TRBV19 and TRBJ2-6; TRBD2 matches 7 bases in the middle. This TCR derives from a man aged 50-60 years with active or convalescent COVID-19. The CDR3 sequence is CASSIPSRGGGPRGANVLTF. The DNA reads as follows: TGTGCCAGTAGTATCCCCTCTCGGGGCGGGGGACCTAGGGGGGCCAACGTCCTGACTTTC.